Shown below are 27 T cell receptor beta chains from a single sample sequenced in a study of blood T cell repertoires in COVID-19. Sequencing was performed with immunoSEQ multiplex PCR; in TCRdb, only in-frame clones are kept and a portion is missing. The sample lists around 170,000 clones, roughly 84% occurring once. The sample taken for sequencing was peripheral blood. These receptors were taken from a human donor in a cohort sampled during active COVID-19.

Turning to this clone: Other DNA sequences in the sample encode the same CDR3. V and J are TRBV7-9 and TRBJ2-5; TRBD1 is a possible D gene (6 bases). The germline CDR1 and CDR2 sequences are SEHNR and FQNEAQ (reference sequence). The CDR3 runs 14 residues. V was clipped by 4 bases and J by 0 bases, with 9 bases between them. The CDR3 sequence is CASSYGQNQETQYF. The CDR3 DNA is TGTGCCAGCAGCTACGGACAGAACCAAGAGACCCAGTACTTC.

V gene TRBV27 combines with J gene TRBJ2-7; D possibly corresponds to TRBD1 (5 bases). V gave up 2 bases and J gave up 2 bases, with 10 bases separating them. The germline V gene has CDR1 MNHEY and CDR2 SMNVEV (reference sequence). The CDR3 has 14 amino acids. CDR3 DNA sequence: TGTGCCAGCAGTTTAAAGACAGACGCCTACGAGCAGTACTTC. Amino acids: CASSLKTDAYEQYF.

The V call is TRBV7-9, the J call TRBJ2-2, with D possibly being TRBD2 (6 bases). Germline V lookup: CDR1 SEHNR, CDR2 FQNEAQ (reference sequence). This CDR3 contains 18 residues. The ends were cut back, 5 bases at V and 6 bases at J, with 25 bases in the middle. The CDR3 sequence is CASSQLVSLRRGPGELFF. The CDR3 region has the DNA TGTGCCAGCAGCCAACTAGTCAGCCTGCGGAGGGGACCCGGGGAGCTGTTTTTT. The whole variable domain, filled in from reference TRBV7-9 and TRBJ2-2, reads DTGVSQNPRHKITKRGQNVTFRCDPISEHNRLYWYRQTLGQGPEFLTYFQNEAQLEKSRLLSDRFSAERPKGSFSTLEIQRTEQGDSAMYLCASSQLVSLRRGPGELFFGEGSRLTVL.

This clone was found a few times. The junction departs from germline at one end; a sequencing error may be responsible. The CDR3 DNA sequence: TGTGCTAGCAGCCCTGGGACAGACAATAATTCACCCCTCCACTTT. Translated, it gives CASSPGTDNNSPLHF. The gene calls are TRBV7-7 and TRBJ1-6, with 7 bases aligning to TRBD1. CDR1 SSHAT and CDR2 FNYEAQ come from the germline V gene (reference sequence). The CDR3 spans 15 residues.

This clone was found many times. The same CDR3 arises from other DNA sequences in this sample as well. The V call is TRBV6-1, the J call TRBJ2-7, with a weak D call TRBD1 (5 bases). Germline-derived CDR1 and CDR2 are MNHNS and SASEGT. The CDR3 length is 13 residues. V lost 3 bases, J lost 0 bases, and 6 bases lay in between. CDR3 region: CASSEGPSYEQYF. CDR3 bases: TGTGCCAGCAGTGAGGGGCCCTCCTACGAGCAGTACTTC.

This chain connects TRBV9 to TRBJ1-3; possibly TRBD1 for D (5 bases). Trimming shortened V by 1 base and J by 0 bases, and 17 bases separated the two germline ends. There are 18 residues in the CDR3. Germline values: CDR1 SGDLS, CDR2 YYNGEE. In DNA, the CDR3 is TGTGCCAGCAGCGTAACGATCCAGGGTAGTAGCTCTGGAAACACCATATATTTT. It yields the protein CASSVTIQGSSSGNTIYF.

The chain joins TRBV12-3 or TRBV12-4 to TRBJ1-2, with D possibly matching TRBD1 (6 bases). The CDR3 is 12 amino acids. V dropped 3 bases and J dropped 8 bases, with 10 bases sitting between them. This CDR3 reads CASSFGGGGYTF. The CDR3 region has the DNA TGTGCCAGCAGTTTCGGTGGGGGCGGCTACACCTTC.

The V call is TRBV18, the J call TRBJ2-7; TRBD2 matches at 13 bases. The length of the CDR3 is 15 residues. V dropped 6 bases and J dropped 7; count of bases not matched to a gene: 9. Germline V gene sequence: CDR1 KGHSH, CDR2 LQKENI. The DNA for the CDR3 is TGTGCCAGCTCCCTCACTAGCGGGAGGGCCTCAGAGCAGTACTTC. Translating gives CASSLTSGRASEQYF.

V is TRBV19 and J is TRBJ2-7; weak D call: TRBD1 (6 bases). The germline V and J ends were trimmed by 7 bases and 1 base, with 14 bases remaining between them. CDR1 is LNHDA and CDR2 is SQIVND in the germline V gene (reference sequence). The CDR3 totals 14 residues. The CDR3 DNA follows: TGTGCCAGTACCTCAGGTACAGGGTCCTACGAGCAGTACTTC. It is translated as CASTSGTGSYEQYF.

The rearrangement joins TRBV2 to TRBJ1-2; weak D call: TRBD1 (6 bases). Germline CDR1 SNHLY, CDR2 FYNNEI. Trimming shortened V by 4 bases and J by 5 bases, and 14 bases separated the two germline ends. This CDR3 comprises 14 residues. CDR3 coding DNA: TGTGCCAGCAGTGGCAGGGGCGACCGGTATGGCTACACCTTC. It encodes CASSGRGDRYGYTF.

This chain joins TRBV5-4 and TRBJ2-7; 8 bases are a match to TRBD1. The V segment lost 6 bases and the J segment 5 bases; nucleotides outside the gene matches: 7. The CDR3 loop spans 13 amino acids. Germline V gene lookup returns CDR1 SGHNT and CDR2 YYREEE (reference sequence). The CDR3 region is CASTRTGSNEQYF. In DNA, the CDR3 is TGTGCCAGCACCCGGACAGGGTCCAACGAGCAGTACTTC.

This chain connects TRBV5-4 to TRBJ2-7; 11 bases match TRBD2. This CDR3 contains 17 residues. In germline, CDR1 is SGHNT, CDR2 YYREEE (reference sequence). The junction had 15 bases not matched to a gene; V was cut back by 3 bases and J by 7 bases. DNA for the CDR3: TGTGCCAGCAGCTCAAAACCAACTAGCGGGGGAAGGAGTGAGCAGTACTTC. Translation gives CASSSKPTSGGRSEQYF.

This chain uses TRBV5-8 with TRBJ1-4, with D tentatively TRBD1 (6 bases). CDR1 is SGHTS, CDR2 YDEGEE, per germline. CDR3 size: 16 residues. The V end lost 4 bases, the J end lost 3 bases, and 16 bases lay between the germline ends. The CDR3 sequence: CASSPRPQGANEKLFF. For the CDR3, the DNA is TGTGCCAGCAGCCCGAGGCCACAGGGAGCTAATGAAAAACTGTTTTTT.

V usage is TRBV5-6 and J usage is TRBJ1-4; D is undetermined. The CDR3 is 14 residues long. Trimming removed 0 bases at V and 10 bases at J, with 13 bases between. In germline, CDR1 is SGHDT, CDR2 YYEEEE. This CDR3 reads CASSLGPESRKLFF. As DNA, the CDR3 is TGTGCCAGCAGCTTGGGCCCAGAAAGTCGAAAACTGTTTTTT.

This clone was detected once. The chain has TRBV6-5 and TRBJ1-6, with D possibly being TRBD1 (5 bases). Trimming cost V 0 bases and J 7 bases, with 10 bases left between them. Germline V gene data show CDR1 as MNHEY and CDR2 as SVGAGI. The CDR3 sequence is 15 residues long. CDR3 sequence reads: CASSYSSGNNSPLHF. CDR3 in DNA: TGTGCCAGCAGTTACTCTTCAGGGAACAATTCACCCCTCCACTTT.

The chain uses TRBV3-1 (or the pseudogene TRBV3-2) and TRBJ1-2; no firm D call. The CDR3 length is 13 residues. CDR1 is LGHDT and CDR2 is YNNKEL in the germline V gene (reference sequence). V dropped 4 bases and J dropped 5 bases, with 11 bases sitting between them. The CDR3 spells CASSPGAPYGYTF. The CDR3 DNA reads TGTGCCAGCAGCCCCGGAGCTCCGTATGGCTACACCTTC.

The chain joins TRBV7-2 to TRBJ2-2; 12 bases align to TRBD2. The CDR3 is made up of 17 amino acids. Germline CDR1 SGHTA, CDR2 FQGNSA. Germline trimming cut 1 base from V and 7 bases from J; bases unmatched to any gene: 7. The CDR3 DNA is TGTGCCAGCAGCTTAGGGCTAGCGGGGGGGCATGGCGGGGAGCTGTTTTTT. It translates to CASSLGLAGGHGGELFF.

The chain uses TRBV5-1 and TRBJ1-3; TRBD1 is a possible D gene (6 bases). The CDR3 covers 14 residues. Germline V gene sequence: CDR1 SGHRS, CDR2 YFSETQ. Trimming left V 0 bases short and J 2 bases short, with 6 bases between. CDR3 region: CASSLGTAGNTIYF. CDR3 coding DNA: TGCGCCAGCAGCTTGGGGACAGCTGGAAACACCATATATTTT.

The chain has TRBV7-9 and TRBJ2-3, with 10 nucleotides matching TRBD1. Germline assignment: CDR1 SEHNR and CDR2 FQNEAQ (reference sequence). The trim removed 3 bases at V and 3 bases at J, leaving 3 bases unmatched. This CDR3 region has 15 residues. In DNA, the CDR3 is TGTGCCAGCAGCTTCTGGACAGGGGGGACAGATACGCAGTATTTT. Protein sequence: CASSFWTGGTDTQYF.

The rearrangement joins TRBV4-3 to TRBJ2-3; TRBD2 agrees at 13 bases. Germline trimming cut 1 base from V and 7 bases from J; bases unmatched to any gene: 5. Germline V CDR1 and CDR2: LGHNA, YSLEER. This CDR3 comprises 16 residues. The CDR3: CASSQGKLAGGNTQYF. Here the CDR3 DNA reads TGCGCCAGCAGCCAAGGGAAACTAGCGGGGGGGAATACGCAGTATTTT.

V usage is TRBV11-2 and J usage is TRBJ2-5, with 10 bases identical to TRBD1. V shed 6 bases and J 4 bases; nucleotides not matched to a gene: 5. The CDR3 covers 14 residues. Looked up from germline, CDR1 is SGHAT and CDR2 is FQNNGV. Written as DNA, the CDR3 is TGTGCCAGCAGTCCCGGGACAGGGGTAGAGACCCAGTACTTC. The encoded protein is CASSPGTGVETQYF.

The rearrangement joins TRBV21-1 to TRBJ2-7; the table's TRBD1 call for D was not verified on the DNA. TRBV21-1 represents a pseudogene. This CDR3 region has 11 residues. The CDR3 DNA reads TGTGCCAGCAGCGGGCACGACGAGCAGTACTTC. It yields the protein CASSGHDEQYF.

V usage is TRBV4-2 and J usage is TRBJ2-7; a possible D gene is TRBD2 (5 bases). V gave up 2 bases and J gave up 4 bases, with 9 bases separating them. CDR1 is LGHNA and CDR2 is YNFKEQ in the germline V gene. CDR3 length equals 13 residues. The CDR3, as DNA: TGTGCCAGCAGCCAACAACTAGGTTACGAGCAGTACTTC. It is translated as CASSQQLGYEQYF.

This clone was seen a single time. The rearrangement joins TRBV3-1 (or the pseudogene TRBV3-2) to TRBJ1-1; D is ambiguous. The germline V gene encodes CDR1 LGHDT and CDR2 YNNKEL (reference sequence). The CDR3 runs to 13 residues. V dropped 0 bases and J dropped 10 bases, with 12 bases sitting between them. This CDR3 is CASSQERVCGAFF. Written as DNA, the CDR3 is TGTGCCAGCAGCCAAGAGCGGGTTTGTGGAGCTTTCTTT.

The J gene is TRBJ2-1, the V gene TRBV4-1; 10 bases agree with TRBD2. This CDR3 has 14 amino acids. V lost 5 bases, J lost 11 bases, and 9 bases stayed unmatched. CDR1 MGHRA and CDR2 YSYEKL come from the germline V gene. Written as DNA, the CDR3 is TGCGCCAGCAGCACCCAAGAAGCGGGAGGGAAGCAGTTCTTC. It is translated as CASSTQEAGGKQFF.

This chain connects TRBV28 to TRBJ2-7, with 8 bases that match TRBD1. The CDR3 has 16 residues. The germline gives CDR1 MDHEN, CDR2 SYDVKM. With V trimmed by 6 bases and J by 0 bases, 10 bases remained unmatched. CDR3 residues: CASSLVRTGSSYEQYF. As DNA, the CDR3 is TGTGCCAGCAGCCTGGTCCGGACAGGGTCCTCCTACGAGCAGTACTTC. Full variable domain (remainder filled in from reference TRBV28 and TRBJ2-7): DVKVTQSSRYLVKRTGEKVFLECVQDMDHENMFWYRQDPGLGLRLIYFSYDVKMKEKGDIPEGYSVSREKKERFSLILESASTNQTSMYLCASSLVRTGSSYEQYFGPGTRLTVT.

The chain couples TRBV7-2 to TRBJ2-2; TRBD2 agrees at 7 bases. Germline V CDR1 and CDR2: SGHTA, FQGNSA. This CDR3 has 16 amino acids. J was trimmed by 1 base and V by 1 base; bases with no gene match: 3. This CDR3 reads CASSLESGVNTGELFF. For the CDR3, the DNA is TGTGCCAGCAGCTTAGAGAGCGGGGTGAACACCGGGGAGCTGTTTTTT.